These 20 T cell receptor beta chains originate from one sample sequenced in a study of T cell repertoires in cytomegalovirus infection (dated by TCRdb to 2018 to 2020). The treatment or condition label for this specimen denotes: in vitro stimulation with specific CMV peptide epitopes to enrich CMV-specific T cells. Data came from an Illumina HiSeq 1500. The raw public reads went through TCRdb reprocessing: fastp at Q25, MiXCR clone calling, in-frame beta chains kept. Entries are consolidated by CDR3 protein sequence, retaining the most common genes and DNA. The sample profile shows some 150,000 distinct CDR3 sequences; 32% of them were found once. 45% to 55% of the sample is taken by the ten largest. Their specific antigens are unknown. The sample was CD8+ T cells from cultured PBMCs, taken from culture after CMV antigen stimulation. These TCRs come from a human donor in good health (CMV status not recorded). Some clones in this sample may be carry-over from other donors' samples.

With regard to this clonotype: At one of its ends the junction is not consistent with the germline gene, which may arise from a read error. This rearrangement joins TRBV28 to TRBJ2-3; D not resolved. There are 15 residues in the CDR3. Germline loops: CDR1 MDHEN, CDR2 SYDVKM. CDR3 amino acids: CASSLLVESTDPQYF. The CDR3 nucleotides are TGTGCCAGCAGCTTACTTGTAGAGAGCACAGATCCGCAGTATTTT.

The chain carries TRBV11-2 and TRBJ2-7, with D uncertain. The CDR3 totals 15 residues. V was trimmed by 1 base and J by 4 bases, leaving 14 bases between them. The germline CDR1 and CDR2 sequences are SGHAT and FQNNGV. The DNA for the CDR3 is TGTGCCAGCAGCTTAGCCGCCTTGGGAAGGTACGAGCAGTACTTC. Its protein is CASSLAALGRYEQYF.

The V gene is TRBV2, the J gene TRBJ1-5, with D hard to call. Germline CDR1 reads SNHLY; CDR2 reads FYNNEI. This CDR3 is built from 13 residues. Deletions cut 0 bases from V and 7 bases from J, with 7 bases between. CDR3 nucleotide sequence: TGTGCCAGCAGTGAAGCCGGATGGCAGCCCCAGCATTTT. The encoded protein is CASSEAGWQPQHF.

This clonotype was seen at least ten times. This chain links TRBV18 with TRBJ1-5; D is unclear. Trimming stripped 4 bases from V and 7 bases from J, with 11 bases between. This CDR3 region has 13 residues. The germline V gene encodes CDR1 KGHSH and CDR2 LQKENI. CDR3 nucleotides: TGTGCCAGCTCACGCGAGGGTAACCAGCCCCAGCATTTT. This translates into CASSREGNQPQHF.

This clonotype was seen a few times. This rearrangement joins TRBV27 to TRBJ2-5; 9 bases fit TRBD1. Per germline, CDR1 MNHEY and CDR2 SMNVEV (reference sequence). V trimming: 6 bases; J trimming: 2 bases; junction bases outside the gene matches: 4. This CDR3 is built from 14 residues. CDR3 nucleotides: TGTGCCAGCAGCCCCGGGACAGGGCAAGAGACCCAGTACTTC. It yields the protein CASSPGTGQETQYF.

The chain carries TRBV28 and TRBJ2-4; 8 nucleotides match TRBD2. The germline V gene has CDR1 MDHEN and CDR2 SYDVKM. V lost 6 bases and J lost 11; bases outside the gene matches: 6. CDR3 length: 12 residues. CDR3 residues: CASRGLEVVQYF. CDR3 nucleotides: TGTGCCAGCAGGGGACTAGAGGTAGTTCAGTACTTC.

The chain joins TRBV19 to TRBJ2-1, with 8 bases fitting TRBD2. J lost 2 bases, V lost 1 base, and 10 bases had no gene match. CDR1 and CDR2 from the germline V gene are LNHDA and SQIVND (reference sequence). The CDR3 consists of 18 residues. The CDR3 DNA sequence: TGTGCCAGTAGTATAGCTCATAACGGGGGGGCGGCCTACAATGAGCAGTTCTTC. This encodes CASSIAHNGGAAYNEQFF. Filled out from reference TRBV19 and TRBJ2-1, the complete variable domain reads DGGITQSPKYLFRKEGQNVTLSCEQNLNHDAMYWYRQDPGQGLRLIYYSQIVNDFQKGDIAEGYSVSREKKESFPLTVTSAQKNPTAFYLCASSIAHNGGAAYNEQFFGPGTRLTVL.

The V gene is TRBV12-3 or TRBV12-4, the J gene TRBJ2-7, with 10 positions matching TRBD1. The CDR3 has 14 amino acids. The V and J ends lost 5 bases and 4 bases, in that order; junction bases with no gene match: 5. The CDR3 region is CASSLWDRGYEQYF. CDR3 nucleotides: TGTGCCAGCAGTCTCTGGGACAGGGGATACGAGCAGTACTTC.

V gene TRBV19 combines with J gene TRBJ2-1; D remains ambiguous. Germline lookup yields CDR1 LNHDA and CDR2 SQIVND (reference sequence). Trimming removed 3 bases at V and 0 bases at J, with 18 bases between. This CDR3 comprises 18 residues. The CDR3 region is CASSIFGLHTNSYNEQFF. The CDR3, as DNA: TGTGCCAGTAGTATTTTCGGGCTCCACACAAACTCCTACAATGAGCAGTTCTTC.

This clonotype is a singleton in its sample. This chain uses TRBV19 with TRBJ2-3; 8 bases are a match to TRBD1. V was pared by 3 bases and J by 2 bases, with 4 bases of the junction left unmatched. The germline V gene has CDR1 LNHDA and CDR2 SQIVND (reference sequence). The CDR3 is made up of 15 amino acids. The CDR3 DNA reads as TGTGCCAGTAGTATCGGACAGGGAACCACAGATACGCAGTATTTT. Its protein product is CASSIGQGTTDTQYF.

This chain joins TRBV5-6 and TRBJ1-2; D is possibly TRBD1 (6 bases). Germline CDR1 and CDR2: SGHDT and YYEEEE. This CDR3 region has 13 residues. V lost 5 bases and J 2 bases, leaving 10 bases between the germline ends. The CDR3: CASRSDRNYGYTF. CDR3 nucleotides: TGTGCCAGCAGGTCCGACAGGAACTATGGCTACACCTTC.

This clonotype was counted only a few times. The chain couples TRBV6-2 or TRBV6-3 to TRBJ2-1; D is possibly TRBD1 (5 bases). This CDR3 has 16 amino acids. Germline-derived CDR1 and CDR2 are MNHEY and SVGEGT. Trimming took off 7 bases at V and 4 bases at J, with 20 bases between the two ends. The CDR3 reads CASTFQSEQAYNEQFF. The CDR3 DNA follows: TGTGCCAGCACCTTCCAATCTGAACAGGCTTACAATGAGCAGTTCTTC.

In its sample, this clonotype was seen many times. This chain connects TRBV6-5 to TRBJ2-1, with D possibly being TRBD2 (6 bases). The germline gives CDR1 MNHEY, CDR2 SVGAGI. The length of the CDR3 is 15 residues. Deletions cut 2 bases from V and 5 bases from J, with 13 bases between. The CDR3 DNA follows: TGTGCCAGCAGTTACCTTTCTTCGGGGGACAATGAGCAGTTCTTC. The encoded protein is CASSYLSSGDNEQFF.

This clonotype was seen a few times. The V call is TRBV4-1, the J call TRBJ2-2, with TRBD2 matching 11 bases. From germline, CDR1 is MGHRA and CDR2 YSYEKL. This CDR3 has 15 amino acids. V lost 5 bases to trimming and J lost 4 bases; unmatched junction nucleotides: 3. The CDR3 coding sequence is TGCGCCAGCAGCACTAGCGGGGGTACCACCGGGGAGCTGTTTTTT. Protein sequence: CASSTSGGTTGELFF.

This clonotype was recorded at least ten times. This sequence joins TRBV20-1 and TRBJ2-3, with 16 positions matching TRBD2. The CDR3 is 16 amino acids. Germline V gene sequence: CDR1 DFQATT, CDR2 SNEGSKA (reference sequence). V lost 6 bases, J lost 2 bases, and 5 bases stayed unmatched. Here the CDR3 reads CSASGLAGGLTDTQYF. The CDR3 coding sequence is TGCAGTGCCTCGGGACTAGCGGGGGGGCTCACAGATACGCAGTATTTT.

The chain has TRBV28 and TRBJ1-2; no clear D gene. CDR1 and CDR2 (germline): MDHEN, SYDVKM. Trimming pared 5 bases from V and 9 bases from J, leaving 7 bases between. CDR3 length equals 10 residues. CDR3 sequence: CASSGPSYTF. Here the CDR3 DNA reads TGTGCCAGCAGTGGACCTAGCTACACCTTC.

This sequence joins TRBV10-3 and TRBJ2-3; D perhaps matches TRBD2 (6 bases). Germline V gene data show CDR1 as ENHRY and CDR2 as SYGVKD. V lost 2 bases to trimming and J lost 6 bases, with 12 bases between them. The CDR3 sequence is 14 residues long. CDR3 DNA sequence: TGTGCCATCAGTGAGACCCTAGCGTCTGATACGCAGTATTTT. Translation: CAISETLASDTQYF.

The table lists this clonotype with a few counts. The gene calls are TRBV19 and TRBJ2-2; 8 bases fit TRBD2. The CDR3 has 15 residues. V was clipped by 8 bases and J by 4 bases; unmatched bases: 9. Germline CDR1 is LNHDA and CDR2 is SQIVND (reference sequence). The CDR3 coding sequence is TGTGCCAGTTCGTCCGGGGGGGCCTTCACCGGGGAGCTGTTTTTT. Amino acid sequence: CASSSGGAFTGELFF. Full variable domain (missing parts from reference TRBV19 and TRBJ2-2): DGGITQSPKYLFRKEGQNVTLSCEQNLNHDAMYWYRQDPGQGLRLIYYSQIVNDFQKGDIAEGYSVSREKKESFPLTVTSAQKNPTAFYLCASSSGGAFTGELFFGEGSRLTVL.

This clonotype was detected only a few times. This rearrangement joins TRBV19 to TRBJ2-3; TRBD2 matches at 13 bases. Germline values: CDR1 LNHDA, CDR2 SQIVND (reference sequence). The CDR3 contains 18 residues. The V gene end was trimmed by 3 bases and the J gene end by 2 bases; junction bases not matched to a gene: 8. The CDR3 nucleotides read TGTGCCAGTAGTATCCTCGGGACTAGCGGGGCCCACACAGATACGCAGTATTTT. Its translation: CASSILGTSGAHTDTQYF.

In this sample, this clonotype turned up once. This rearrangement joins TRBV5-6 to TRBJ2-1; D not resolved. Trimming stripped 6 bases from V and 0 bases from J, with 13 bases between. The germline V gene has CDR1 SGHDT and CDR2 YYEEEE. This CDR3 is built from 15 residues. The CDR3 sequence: CASNTDVSSYNEQFF. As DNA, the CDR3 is TGTGCCAGCAACACGGACGTAAGCTCCTACAATGAGCAGTTCTTC.